The clone carrying this T cell receptor beta chain has just one count. V gave up 7 bases and J gave up 7 bases, with 23 bases separating them. Germline values: CDR1 MNHEY, CDR2 SMNVEV (reference sequence). The CDR3 consists of 15 residues. The sample originates from a study of T cell changes during pregnancy in multiple sclerosis. Sequencing used immunoSEQ multiplex PCR; TCRdb keeps in-frame clones, though not all of them. The profile shows 55,000 to 70,000 clones, about nine tenths of them singletons. The V call is TRBV27, the J call TRBJ2-7, with D tentatively TRBD1 (6 bases). This receptor was obtained from a female donor with multiple sclerosis, enrolled in a pregnancy study. The sequenced sample was CD4+ T cells from peripheral blood mononuclear cells, obtained in the third trimester of pregnancy. The CDR3 DNA reads as TGTGCCAGCAAAAGAGAGACCTCAGGGGCTCGGGAGCAGTACTTC. This translates into CASKRETSGAREQYF.